This entry describes one T cell receptor beta chain. Clones were read by immunoSEQ multiplex PCR, and TCRdb kept only the in-frame ones, dropping some. The data hold under 250,000 clones, with roughly four fifths observed a single time. This entry belongs to a study of blood T cell repertoires in COVID-19. Study-wide background: PBMCs, B-cell-depleted T cells, or T cells provided the cDNA or gDNA that made up the material.

CDR3 length: 12 residues. Germline V gene sequence: CDR1 MGHDK, CDR2 SYGVNS. The chain links TRBV25-1 to TRBJ2-3; a possible D gene is TRBD2 (6 bases). The sample was peripheral blood. The TCR was taken from a man aged 30 to 45 who had recovered from COVID-19. CDR3 DNA: TGTGTGGCGGCGGGGAGCACAGATACGCAGTATTTT. Protein sequence: CVAAGSTDTQYF.